This TCR beta chain originates from a study of PD-1 blockade in classical Hodgkin lymphoma. Study information: Nivolumab 3 mg/kg was given intravenously every 2 weeks. Study results and caveats: At baseline, newly diagnosed patients reportedly showed less TCR diversity than healthy donors. By C4D1, diversity of CD4+ TCRs had risen significantly, whereas that of CD8+ TCRs had not.

TCRdb's table, derived via immunoSEQ multiplex PCR, lists solely in-frame clones and lacks some. The table records about 15,000 clones, around 81% of them present only once. Notes on this clone: The antigen is not known.

Exposure to brentuximab vedotin varied, and each patient had relapsed following autologous stem cell transplantation. Out of thawed PBMCs, magnetic negative selection purified CD4+ T cells. V was pared by 4 bases and J by 1 base, with 10 bases between. In germline, CDR1 is SGHAT, CDR2 FQDESV (reference sequence). This CDR3 is built from 14 residues. This rearrangement joins TRBV11-1 to TRBJ2-5, with D unresolved. The sequencing here drew on CD4+ T cells from blood, taken at baseline. This TCR was sampled from a human donor with classical Hodgkin lymphoma. In DNA form, the CDR3 reads TGTGCCAGCAGCTCCCTTCTGGGCCAAGAGACCCAGTACTTC. Protein sequence: CASSSLLGQETQYF.